One and the same sample provided the 11 T cell receptor beta chains below, sequenced in a study of blood T cell repertoires in COVID-19. Clones were read by immunoSEQ multiplex PCR, and TCRdb kept only the in-frame ones, dropping some. Among about 130,000 clones listed, about 86% were seen once. The specimen was PBMCs or T cells enriched from blood (not recorded which). Source of these receptors: a woman in her forties or fifties who had recovered from COVID-19.

The chain combines TRBV19 with TRBJ2-2; D is undetermined. Germline V lookup: CDR1 LNHDA, CDR2 SQIVND (reference sequence). V was clipped by 1 base and J by 1 base, with 4 bases between them. The CDR3 is made up of 14 amino acids. Written as DNA, the CDR3 is TGTGCCAGTAGTATAGCAGTGAACACCGGGGAGCTGTTTTTT. Residues: CASSIAVNTGELFF.

The chain employs TRBV4-1 and TRBJ2-1, with 10 bases that match TRBD1. Germline V lookup: CDR1 MGHRA, CDR2 YSYEKL. J gave up 9 bases and V 5 bases, and 7 bases lay outside the gene matches. This CDR3 region has 14 residues. In DNA form, the CDR3 reads TGCGCCAGCAGCAACCGGGACAGGGGAACTGAGCAGTTCTTC. This translates into CASSNRDRGTEQFF.

The chain recombines TRBV6-5 with TRBJ1-2, with 9 bases that match TRBD1. This CDR3 region has 16 residues. Germline lookup yields CDR1 MNHEY and CDR2 SVGAGI. J gave up 5 bases and V 1 base, and 8 bases lay outside the gene matches. The CDR3 sequence: CASSYWPGQGFYGYTF. CDR3 nucleotides: TGTGCCAGCAGTTACTGGCCGGGACAGGGATTTTATGGCTACACCTTC.

The rearrangement links TRBV10-3 to TRBJ2-2, with D tentatively TRBD1 (6 bases). This CDR3 has 15 amino acids. The germline V gene encodes CDR1 ENHRY and CDR2 SYGVKD. V lost 0 bases to trimming and J lost 6 bases, with 11 bases between them. In DNA form, the CDR3 reads TGTGCCATCAGTGAGTCCAGCGAGGGGGCCGGGGAGCTGTTTTTT. Protein: CAISESSEGAGELFF.

V is TRBV11-2 and J is TRBJ1-5; maybe TRBD1 (6 bases). The length of the CDR3 is 16 residues. The V end was cut by 1 base, the J end by 4 bases, with 14 bases between. Germline CDR1 SGHAT, CDR2 FQNNGV. The CDR3 bases are TGTGCCAGCAGCTTAGTTGAGGGCAGGGGTAATCAGCCCCAGCATTTT. As protein: CASSLVEGRGNQPQHF.

Comments on this clone: Sequence at one end of the junction differs from germline and may be a read error. The chain links TRBV7-6 to TRBJ2-4, with D possibly matching TRBD2 (5 bases). This CDR3 comprises 11 residues. The germline V gene has CDR1 SGHVS and CDR2 FNYEAQ. The CDR3 DNA follows: TGTGCCAGCAGCTTAGCCGGGGAAGAGTGCTTC. Encoded protein: CASSLAGEECF.

This sequence joins TRBV30 and TRBJ2-3; TRBD1 agrees at 8 bases. This CDR3 is 15 amino acids long. CDR1 is GTSNPN and CDR2 is SVGIG in the germline V gene (reference sequence). With 0 bases clipped from V and 5 bases from J, the junction kept 7 bases outside the gene matches. The CDR3 spells CAWSVPRGQVDTQYF. In nucleotides, the CDR3 is TGTGCCTGGAGTGTACCCAGGGGGCAGGTAGATACGCAGTATTTT.

The chain combines TRBV6-5 with TRBJ1-2, with 9 bases lining up with TRBD1. Germline assignment: CDR1 MNHEY and CDR2 SVGAGI. V shed 6 bases, J shed 5 bases, and the junction held 4 bases outside the gene matches. The CDR3 has 13 residues. The CDR3 nucleotides read TGTGCCAGCAGCGAGACAGGGGGGTATGGCTACACCTTC. Translation gives CASSETGGYGYTF.

The CDR3 spells CASRAGLAGVNPGFF. DNA of the CDR3: TGTGCCAGCAGGGCGGGACTAGCGGGGGTTAACCCTGGGTTCTTC. This rearrangement joins TRBV11-2 to TRBJ2-1; the match to TRBD2 covers 14 bases. This CDR3 spans 15 amino acids. From germline, CDR1 is SGHAT and CDR2 FQNNGV. Unmatched junction bases numbered 13, after V lost 6 bases and J lost 15 bases.

The chain recombines TRBV18 with TRBJ1-3; a possible D gene is TRBD1 (6 bases). Trimming left V 1 base short and J 4 bases short, with 23 bases between. The CDR3 contains 19 residues. CDR1 and CDR2 (germline): KGHSH, LQKENI. In DNA form, the CDR3 reads TGTGCCAGCTCACCACGAGGGGGGGTTCCCCACCTCTCCGGAAACACCATATATTTT. Translating gives CASSPRGGVPHLSGNTIYF.

The genes are TRBV4-3 and TRBJ1-2; weak D call: TRBD1 (6 bases). CDR1 and CDR2 from the germline V gene are LGHNA and YSLEER. The V gene lost 0 bases and the J gene lost 5 bases, with 13 bases spanning the gap. The CDR3 covers 15 residues. The CDR3 DNA reads TGCGCCAGCAGCCAAGATAATTCACAGGGATATGGCTACACCTTC. It yields the protein CASSQDNSQGYGYTF.